The entry below describes one T cell receptor beta chain. These data come from a study of blood T cell repertoires in COVID-19. TCRdb's copy holds only in-frame clones and misses some; the assay was immunoSEQ multiplex PCR. The sample carries about 180,000 clones, 84% recorded once. V dropped 5 bases and J dropped 7 bases, with 11 bases sitting between them. The germline CDR1 and CDR2 sequences are LNHNV and YYDKDF (reference sequence). The CDR3 is made up of 12 amino acids. The V call is TRBV15, the J call TRBJ1-1; D unresolved. The specimen sequenced was peripheral blood. The clonotype comes from a human donor in a cohort sampled during active COVID-19. The CDR3 DNA reads TGTGCCACCAGCTTGGAGAGTGGTGAAGCTTTCTTT. Translated: CATSLESGEAFF.